This TCR beta chain was found in a study of blood T cells in healthy people across ages. This clonotype was observed many times. Trimming removed 8 bases at V and 6 bases at J, with 9 bases between. Germline CDR1 and CDR2: SGHVS and FQNEAQ. CDR3 length: 11 residues. It was with a sample-barcoded 5' primer and a J-beta primer mix that a second PCR of about 6 to 12 cycles was run. TCRdb re-analysed the 5' RACE reads in MiXCR, keeping a single row per CDR3 protein. The sample carries 870,000 or so distinct CDR3 sequences, around 30% recorded once. The rearrangement links TRBV7-8 to TRBJ2-3; D ambiguous. Source material: blood. The sequence was collected from a woman older than 75 in good health. The CDR3 protein is CASGPPDTQYF. CDR3 sequence (DNA): TGTGCCAGCGGGCCGCCGGATACGCAGTATTTT.